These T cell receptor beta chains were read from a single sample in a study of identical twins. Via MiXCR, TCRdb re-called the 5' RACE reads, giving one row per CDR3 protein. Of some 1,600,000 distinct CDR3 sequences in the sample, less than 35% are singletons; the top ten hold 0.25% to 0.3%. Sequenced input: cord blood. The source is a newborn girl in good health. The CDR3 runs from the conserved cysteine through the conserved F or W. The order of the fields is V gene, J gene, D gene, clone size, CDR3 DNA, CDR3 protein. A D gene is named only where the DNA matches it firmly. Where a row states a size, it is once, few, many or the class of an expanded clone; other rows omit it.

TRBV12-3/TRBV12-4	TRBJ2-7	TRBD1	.	TGTGCCAGCAGTTTTGGAGACAGGGGAAACGAGCAGTACTTC	CASSFGDRGNEQYF
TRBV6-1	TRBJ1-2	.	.	TGTGCCAGCAGTGTCAGGGGAGGGCCTGCGTATGGCTACACCTTC	CASSVRGGPAYGYTF
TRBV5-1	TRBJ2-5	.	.	TGCGCCAGCAGCGCGAGGGTTTCGGAGACCCAGTACTTC	CASSARVSETQYF
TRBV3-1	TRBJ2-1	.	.	TGTGCCGGCAGCCAAGATCTAGCCATTTACTACAATGAGCAGTTCTTC	CAGSQDLAIYYNEQFF
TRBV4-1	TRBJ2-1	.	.	TGCGCCAGCAGCCACCTCGGAACCAGCTCCTACAATGAGCAGTTCTTC	CASSHLGTSSYNEQFF
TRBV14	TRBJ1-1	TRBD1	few	TGTGCCAGCAGCCAAGCAGGGGGTCGTATGAACACTGAAGCTTTCTTT	CASSQAGGRMNTEAFF
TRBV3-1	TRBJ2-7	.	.	TGTGCCAGCAGCGACCCCGGGGACCTTTCCTACGAGCAGTACTTC	CASSDPGDLSYEQYF
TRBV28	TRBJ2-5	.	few	TGTGCCAGCAGTTTAATCGGGCAGGTAGAGCAGTACTTC	CASSLIGQVEQYF
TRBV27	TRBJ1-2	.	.	TGTGCCAGCAAGTTAAGGGCAGGGGCCGTTAACTATGGCTACACCTTC	CASKLRAGAVNYGYTF
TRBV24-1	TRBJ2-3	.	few	TGTGCCACCAGTGATACGGGGCACACAGATACGCAGTATTTT	CATSDTGHTDTQYF
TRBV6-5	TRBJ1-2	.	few	TGTGCCAGCAGTTACTCGGGACATCTTAACTATGGCTACACCTTC	CASSYSGHLNYGYTF
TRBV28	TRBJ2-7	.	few	TGTGCCAGCAGTTCCCTCGGGGATCCGGACTACGAGCAGTACTTC	CASSSLGDPDYEQYF
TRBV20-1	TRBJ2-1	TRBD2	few	TGCAGTGCTAGAGTTCGGGCTAGCGGGAGCGATGAGCAGTTCTTC	CSARVRASGSDEQFF
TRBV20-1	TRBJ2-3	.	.	TGCAGTGTTCCGCCCGGGGCAGATCACACAGATACGCAGTATTTT	CSVPPGADHTDTQYF
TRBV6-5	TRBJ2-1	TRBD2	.	TGTGCCAGCAGATCCACCGGGACTAGCCCTTACGAGCAGTTCTTC	CASRSTGTSPYEQFF
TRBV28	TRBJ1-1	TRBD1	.	TGTGCCAGCAGTCTCCTGGACAGGGGGGGCACTGAAGCTTTCTTT	CASSLLDRGGTEAFF
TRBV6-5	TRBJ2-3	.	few	TGTGCCAGCAGTTACCCCCTCTACCGCCCCGTAACAGATACGCAGTATTTT	CASSYPLYRPVTDTQYF
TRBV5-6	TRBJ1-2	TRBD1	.	TGTGCCAGCAGCGTTGTAGCCCGGGACAGACAAGGGGGCTACACCTTC	CASSVVARDRQGGYTF
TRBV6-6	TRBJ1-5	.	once	TGTGCCACCCAGGGGATCCGGCCCCAGCATTTT	CATQGIRPQHF
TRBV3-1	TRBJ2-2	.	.	TGTGCCACATCCTCCGGGACAAACACCGGGGAGCTGTTTTTT	CATSSGTNTGELFF
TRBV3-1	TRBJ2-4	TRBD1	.	TGTGCCAGCAGTCCGACAGGGTACAGGCAGTACTTC	CASSPTGYRQYF
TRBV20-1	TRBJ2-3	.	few	TGCAGTGCTGTCGGGACTCCCAAGGCCGATACGCAGTATTTT	CSAVGTPKADTQYF
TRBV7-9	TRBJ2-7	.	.	TGTGCCAGCAGCTCAACGGGACACCATCCCTACGAGCAGTACTTC	CASSSTGHHPYEQYF